The 31 T cell receptor beta chains in this list originate from one sample, sequenced in a study of OX40 agonist ivuxolimab in advanced cancers. Method: immunoSEQ multiplex PCR; TCRdb's copy keeps in-frame clones and lacks some. The top ten hold about 2% of the sample, which has around 64,000 clones, more than 80% seen once. Sequenced here: CD4+ or CD8+ T cells sorted from blood, sampled in a trial of the OX40 agonist ivuxolimab. These TCRs come from an adult with an advanced solid tumor such as melanoma, head and neck, liver or kidney cancer.

J is TRBJ2-7 and V is TRBV9, with TRBD2 matching 9 bases. V lost 3 bases to trimming and J lost 5 bases; unmatched junction nucleotides: 9. Germline V gives CDR1 SGDLS, CDR2 YYNGEE. This CDR3 has 15 amino acids. This CDR3 is CASSATSGSSHEQYF. The CDR3 DNA sequence: TGTGCCAGCAGCGCGACTAGCGGAAGTTCCCACGAGCAGTACTTC.

In its sample, this clone was seen once. The chain couples TRBV19 to TRBJ2-1; D is undetermined. The CDR3 length is 19 residues. Trimming shortened V by 1 base and J by 6 bases, and 25 bases separated the two germline ends. The germline CDR1 and CDR2 sequences are LNHDA and SQIVND (reference sequence). The CDR3 sequence: CASSIGPLSLGYIVNEQFF. DNA of the CDR3: TGTGCCAGTAGTATAGGACCCCTTTCTTTGGGGTACATTGTCAATGAGCAGTTCTTC.

The chain couples TRBV5-4 to TRBJ2-7; D possibly corresponds to TRBD2 (6 bases). The V end lost 3 bases, the J end lost 4 bases, and 14 bases lay between the germline ends. Germline assignment: CDR1 SGHNT and CDR2 YYREEE (reference sequence). This CDR3 contains 14 residues. The CDR3 loop is CASSSNRGSYEQYF. For the CDR3, the DNA is TGTGCCAGCAGCTCCAACCGGGGGTCATACGAGCAGTACTTC.

The chain recombines TRBV5-1 with TRBJ1-2; the D gene is possibly TRBD1 (5 bases). V was trimmed by 0 bases and J by 7 bases, leaving 16 bases between them. Germline CDR1 reads SGHRS; CDR2 reads YFSETQ. The CDR3 has 15 residues. CDR3 protein: CASSLALGTSAGYTF. The DNA of the CDR3 is TGCGCCAGCAGCTTGGCCCTGGGGACCTCCGCTGGCTACACCTTC.

This rearrangement joins TRBV19 to TRBJ2-3; the D is unclear. This CDR3 contains 11 residues. Germline V CDR1 and CDR2: LNHDA, SQIVND (reference sequence). Trimming removed 9 bases at V and 1 base at J, with 5 bases between. The CDR3 is CASTGTDTQYF. CDR3 coding DNA: TGTGCCAGCACAGGCACAGATACGCAGTATTTT.

The rearrangement uses TRBV5-1 and TRBJ1-5; maybe TRBD1 (5 bases). The V gene's germline CDR1 is SGHRS and CDR2 YFSETQ. This CDR3 region has 14 residues. Trimming stripped 2 bases from V and 5 bases from J, with 11 bases between. The CDR3 reads CASSLMGDHQPQHF. In DNA, the CDR3 is TGCGCCAGCAGCTTAATGGGGGATCATCAGCCCCAGCATTTT.

V and J are TRBV5-1 and TRBJ2-5, with TRBD2 identical over 14 bases. CDR3 size: 16 residues. Germline V lookup: CDR1 SGHRS, CDR2 YFSETQ. J lost 5 bases, V lost 3 bases, and 6 bases had no gene match. The CDR3 region is CASSWTSGRPGETQYF. CDR3 DNA sequence: TGCGCCAGCAGCTGGACTAGCGGGAGGCCGGGGGAGACCCAGTACTTC.

Only a few counts were recorded for this clone. The chain is built from TRBV27 and TRBJ1-1, with D possibly matching TRBD1 (5 bases). The CDR3 runs to 15 residues. The V end was cut by 3 bases, the J end by 3 bases, with 14 bases between. In germline, CDR1 is MNHEY, CDR2 SMNVEV (reference sequence). The CDR3 DNA reads as TGTGCCAGCAGTTTTCTAAGGGGAGGGGACACTGAAGCTTTCTTT. Residues: CASSFLRGGDTEAFF.

The CDR3 nucleotides are TGCGCCAGCAGCCAAGTAGGTGGAGGGGGCCGGAACGAGCAGTACTTC. Amino acid sequence: CASSQVGGGGRNEQYF. The chain has TRBV4-1 and TRBJ2-7; maybe TRBD1 (7 bases). The V gene lost 1 base and the J gene lost 5 bases, with 18 bases spanning the gap. The CDR3 totals 16 residues. Germline CDR1 MGHRA, CDR2 YSYEKL.

The V call is TRBV10-2, the J call TRBJ1-5; D may be TRBD1 (6 bases). CDR3 length equals 15 residues. Germline CDR1 is WSHSY and CDR2 is SAAADI. V lost 5 bases and J lost 7, with 18 bases in between. Written as DNA, the CDR3 is TGCGCCAGCAGTCTAGGGGCAGGGGCGGGCCAGCCCCAGCATTTT. Its translation: CASSLGAGAGQPQHF.

This clone was counted only a few times. CDR3 in DNA: TGTGCCAGCTCCCCTGGACAGGTCGGGGGTTCACCCCTCCACTTT. Translated: CASSPGQVGGSPLHF. The chain links TRBV18 to TRBJ1-6; TRBD1 agrees at 7 bases. This CDR3 has 15 residues. Germline CDR1 and CDR2: KGHSH and LQKENI. With 6 bases clipped from V and 9 bases from J, the junction kept 11 bases outside the gene matches.

The CDR3 nucleotides read TGTGCCAGCAGCTTGGTTGGGACTAGCGGGGGGCACTACAATGAGCAGTTCTTC. Its translation: CASSLVGTSGGHYNEQFF. The rearrangement links TRBV5-4 to TRBJ2-1; TRBD2 matches 15 bases. In germline, CDR1 is SGHNT, CDR2 YYREEE (reference sequence). The CDR3 is 18 residues long. Losses at the gene ends were 0 bases for V and 3 bases for J; bases not matched to a gene: 4.

The chain is built from TRBV5-6 and TRBJ1-2; 7 nucleotides line up with TRBD1. The CDR3 totals 11 residues. V gave up 3 bases and J gave up 12 bases; unmatched junction bases: 5. The germline CDR1 and CDR2 sequences are SGHDT and YYEEEE. CDR3 bases: TGTGCCAGCAGCTCGGGACAGTTGCACACCTTC. It yields the protein CASSSGQLHTF.

This rearrangement joins TRBV2 to TRBJ1-4; D gene unclear. Deletions cut 2 bases from V and 6 bases from J, with 13 bases between. The CDR3 is made up of 15 amino acids. Germline lookup yields CDR1 SNHLY and CDR2 FYNNEI. In DNA, the CDR3 is TGTGCCAGCAGTGAATTGGTTGGGTATTATGAAAAACTGTTTTTT. Translated: CASSELVGYYEKLFF. Full variable domain (missing parts from reference TRBV2 and TRBJ1-4): EPEVTQTPSHQVTQMGQEVILRCVPISNHLYFYWYRQILGQKVEFLVSFYNNEISEKSEIFDDQFSVERPDGSNFTLKIRSTKLEDSAMYFCASSELVGYYEKLFFGSGTQLSVL.

About this clone itself: This CDR3 is also generated by other DNA sequences in the sample. This rearrangement joins TRBV5-4 to TRBJ1-2, with a possible D match to TRBD1 (5 bases). Germline assignment: CDR1 SGHNT and CDR2 YYREEE (reference sequence). The CDR3 has 14 amino acids. V lost 4 bases, J lost 2 bases, and 12 bases lay in between. CDR3 coding DNA: TGTGCCAGCAGCCCCCGTCCAGGGAACTATGGCTACACCTTC. It yields the protein CASSPRPGNYGYTF.

The chain has TRBV6-5 and TRBJ1-2; D not certain. V lost 7 bases and J lost 3, with 18 bases in between. Per germline, CDR1 MNHEY and CDR2 SVGAGI. The CDR3 is 15 residues long. The CDR3 coding sequence is TGTGCCAGCACCAAACTCGGCTCGGGGTACTATGGCTACACCTTC. Its translation: CASTKLGSGYYGYTF.

The chain carries TRBV15 and TRBJ1-5; D unclear. The CDR3 spans 12 residues. Trimming cost V 1 base and J 5 bases, with 3 bases left between them. Germline V gene sequence: CDR1 LNHNV, CDR2 YYDKDF (reference sequence). DNA of the CDR3: TGTGCCACCAGCAGAGCTGATCAGCCCCAGCATTTT. Its protein product is CATSRADQPQHF.

Here the CDR3 reads CASSLAGGETQYF. The CDR3 DNA sequence: TGTGCCAGCAGCTTGGCCGGGGGGGAGACCCAGTACTTC. The rearrangement joins TRBV5-4 to TRBJ2-5; 7 bases agree with TRBD2. This CDR3 region has 13 residues. Germline CDR1 is SGHNT and CDR2 is YYREEE (reference sequence). V lost 0 bases and J lost 5; bases outside the gene matches: 1.

The rearrangement uses TRBV5-1 and TRBJ2-2; D is tentatively TRBD1 or TRBD2 (5 bases each). CDR1 SGHRS and CDR2 YFSETQ come from the germline V gene. Trimming took off 4 bases at V and 6 bases at J, with 16 bases between the two ends. This CDR3 contains 15 residues. The CDR3 DNA sequence: TGCGCCAGCAGCGGACGGGACGTCTGGTCCGGGGAGCTGTTTTTT. It is translated as CASSGRDVWSGELFF.

The chain combines TRBV5-1 with TRBJ1-1; D is perhaps TRBD1 (5 bases). Trimming removed 0 bases from V and 0 bases from J, with 15 bases in between. CDR3 size: 17 residues. Germline V lookup: CDR1 SGHRS, CDR2 YFSETQ. The CDR3: CASSLAGGIELNTEAFF. The CDR3 bases are TGCGCCAGCAGCTTGGCCGGGGGAATTGAACTGAACACTGAAGCTTTCTTT.

The sample holds a few counts of this clone. The chain joins TRBV28 to TRBJ1-2; TRBD1 might be the D (6 bases). V was trimmed by 4 bases and J by 4 bases, leaving 16 bases between them. The CDR3 spans 15 residues. The germline V gene has CDR1 MDHEN and CDR2 SYDVKM. The CDR3 sequence is CASSSQLQGLYGYTF. CDR3 nucleotides: TGTGCCAGCAGTTCCCAACTACAGGGTCTCTATGGCTACACCTTC.

This clone has more than one count but fewer than ten. The rearrangement uses TRBV7-6 and TRBJ2-6; D is undetermined. Germline V gene sequence: CDR1 SGHVS, CDR2 FNYEAQ. V was clipped by 5 bases and J by 3 bases, with 8 bases between them. CDR3 size: 14 residues. The CDR3 region is CASSQIYGANVLTF. CDR3 nucleotide sequence: TGTGCCAGCAGCCAGATTTATGGGGCCAACGTCCTGACTTTC.

This sequence joins TRBV10-3 and TRBJ2-5; no clear D. Trimming took off 0 bases at V and 2 bases at J, with 7 bases between the two ends. Germline V CDR1 and CDR2: ENHRY, SYGVKD. The CDR3 contains 14 residues. In DNA form, the CDR3 reads TGTGCCATCAGTGAGTCAAGTCCGCAAGAGACCCAGTACTTC. It is translated as CAISESSPQETQYF.

The V and J genes are TRBV7-3 and TRBJ1-1, with a possible D match to TRBD1 (5 bases). The CDR3 is made up of 15 amino acids. Trimming took off 5 bases at V and 4 bases at J, with 17 bases between the two ends. From germline, CDR1 is SGHTA and CDR2 FQGTGA. CDR3 in amino acids: CASSRDGELGTEAFF. Here the CDR3 DNA reads TGTGCCAGCAGCCGGGACGGTGAACTAGGCACTGAAGCTTTCTTT.

This chain uses TRBV10-2 with TRBJ2-5, with unresolved D. This CDR3 has 12 amino acids. Germline assignment: CDR1 WSHSY and CDR2 SAAADI. The V end was cut by 2 bases, the J end by 11 bases, with 12 bases between. The CDR3 loop is CASSEAVVEQYF. The CDR3 nucleotides are TGCGCCAGCAGTGAGGCCGTTGTAGAGCAGTACTTC.

This clone appeared a single time. V is TRBV6-5 and J is TRBJ1-6; no firm D call. The germline V gene has CDR1 MNHEY and CDR2 SVGAGI. The CDR3 length is 14 residues. V was shortened by 2 bases and J by 5 bases, with 7 bases between the two germline ends. CDR3 bases: TGTGCCAGCAGTTACAGCGGGGATAATTCACCCCTCCACTTT. This translates into CASSYSGDNSPLHF.

V usage is TRBV19 and J usage is TRBJ1-2, with TRBD1 as a possible D gene (5 bases). Germline V gives CDR1 LNHDA, CDR2 SQIVND (reference sequence). V was trimmed by 3 bases and J by 2 bases, leaving 10 bases between them. This CDR3 comprises 14 residues. CDR3 amino acids: CASSISPGNYGYTF. The DNA of the CDR3 is TGTGCCAGTAGTATTTCTCCAGGGAACTATGGCTACACCTTC.

The rearrangement joins TRBV7-9 to TRBJ2-7; TRBD1 might be the D (5 bases). The germline gives CDR1 SEHNR, CDR2 FQNEAQ (reference sequence). V was cut by 1 base and J by 10 bases, with 14 bases left in between. The CDR3 contains 13 residues. Here the CDR3 DNA reads TGTGCCAGCAGCTTAGGTGAAGAAAGGGGCCAGTACTTC. It encodes CASSLGEERGQYF.

The genes are TRBV7-3 and TRBJ2-3, with TRBD2 matching over 14 bases. The germline V gene encodes CDR1 SGHTA and CDR2 FQGTGA. V lost 4 bases and J lost 1; bases outside the gene matches: 1. The CDR3 consists of 16 residues. CDR3 in amino acids: CASSSGLAGGTDTQYF. CDR3 DNA: TGTGCCAGCAGCTCGGGACTAGCGGGGGGCACAGATACGCAGTATTTT.

This clone was found a few times. The genes are TRBV5-1 and TRBJ2-2, with TRBD1 identical over 10 bases. The CDR3 length is 21 residues. CDR1 is SGHRS, CDR2 YFSETQ, per germline. With V trimmed by 0 bases and J by 3 bases, 17 bases remained unmatched. DNA of the CDR3: TGCGCCAGCAGCTTGGCCTCGGACCGACTGATCGGGACAGGGGACACCGGGGAGCTGTTTTTT. Its protein product is CASSLASDRLIGTGDTGELFF.

The CDR3 sequence: CASSARGGQGQEKLFF. CDR3 nucleotide sequence: TGTGCCAGCAGCGCCAGGGGGGGACAGGGTCAAGAAAAACTGTTTTTT. This chain connects TRBV9 to TRBJ1-4; 9 nucleotides match TRBD1. This CDR3 is built from 16 residues. V gave up 3 bases and J gave up 8 bases; unmatched junction bases: 11. Looked up from germline, CDR1 is SGDLS and CDR2 is YYNGEE.